This T cell receptor beta chain emerged from a study of shared clonotypes between healthy human individuals. The protocol was immunoSEQ multiplex PCR, while the TCRdb copy is restricted to in-frame clones and leaves out a portion. The sample gives 2 million to 2.5 million clones, approximately 94% of which show up once; roughly 0.13% is in the top ten. The CDR3 runs 13 residues. V lost 4 bases, J lost 6 bases, and 14 bases lay in between. Germline V gene data show CDR1 as SGHNT and CDR2 as YYREEE (reference sequence). This sequence was found in a man between 18 and 29 years old in good health. The specimen sequenced was naive CD4+ T cells sorted from blood. Described subset: CD45RA+ positively selected. The chain carries TRBV5-4 and TRBJ2-7; D ambiguous. CDR3 in DNA: TGTGCCAGCAGCCCAAAGTCGGTCGGCGAGCAGTACTTC. Translating it yields CASSPKSVGEQYF.